Presented here are 8 T cell receptor beta chains from one specimen sequenced in a study of beta chain features in type 1 diabetes. Notes on the study in general: In every one of the four CD4+ subsets, TCRB CDR3s were moderately but significantly shorter in Type 1 diabetes patients.

Isolated RNA was reverse transcribed in full, so expressed TCRB transcripts were sequenced. Sequenced by immunoSEQ multiplex PCR; TCRdb stores in-frame clones only, minus some. The sample holds 350,000 to 400,000 clones, around 12% seen once. Antigen specificity for these receptors is unknown. Sequencing was carried out using naive CD4+ T cells from blood. Receptors originate from a woman under 30 with type 1 diabetes.

The V call is TRBV19, the J call TRBJ1-5; 8 nucleotides match TRBD1. This CDR3 has 16 residues. Looked up from germline, CDR1 is LNHDA and CDR2 is SQIVND (reference sequence). With 4 bases clipped from V and 7 bases from J, the junction kept 12 bases outside the gene matches. The CDR3 loop reads CASSKAQGAPGQPQHF. The DNA for the CDR3 is TGTGCCAGTAGTAAAGCCCAGGGGGCCCCAGGACAGCCCCAGCATTTT.

This clone was detected a few times. The genes are TRBV5-1 and TRBJ2-7; D perhaps matches TRBD2 (6 bases). V was trimmed by 0 bases and J by 7 bases, leaving 11 bases between them. Looked up from germline, CDR1 is SGHRS and CDR2 is YFSETQ. CDR3 length equals 13 residues. This CDR3 is CASSLAGLREQYF. CDR3 sequence (DNA): TGCGCCAGCAGCTTGGCGGGACTTCGGGAGCAGTACTTC.

This chain connects TRBV29-1 to TRBJ1-5, with a tentative D call TRBD1 (6 bases). Germline V lookup: CDR1 SQVTM, CDR2 ANQGSEA. The CDR3 has 15 amino acids. The V and J ends lost 7 bases and 0 bases respectively, with 16 bases between them. CDR3 nucleotides: TGCAGCGCGGACAGCCGCTTGTATAGCAATCAGCCCCAGCATTTT. Protein product: CSADSRLYSNQPQHF.

The table lists this clone with a few counts. The V and J genes are TRBV25-1 and TRBJ2-7; TRBD1 might be the D (6 bases). V was shortened by 2 bases and J by 7 bases, with 21 bases between the two germline ends. Germline-derived CDR1 and CDR2 are MGHDK and SYGVNS. The CDR3 is 16 residues long. The CDR3 nucleotides read TGTGCCAGCAGTGAAGCAGGCGCAGGGGCGCTGGGGGAGCAGTACTTC. It yields the protein CASSEAGAGALGEQYF.

The gene calls are TRBV5-4 and TRBJ1-2, with 8 bases that match TRBD1. V dropped 4 bases and J dropped 0; count of bases not matched to a gene: 2. Germline CDR1 and CDR2: SGHNT and YYREEE (reference sequence). The CDR3 runs to 14 residues. CDR3 sequence (DNA): TGTGCCAGCAGCGGACAGGGATCTAACTATGGCTACACCTTC. This gives the protein CASSGQGSNYGYTF.

V and J are TRBV28 and TRBJ2-3; D is uncertain. V was cut by 4 bases and J by 1 base, with 9 bases left in between. CDR3 length: 14 amino acids. Germline V gene lookup returns CDR1 MDHEN and CDR2 SYDVKM. CDR3 in amino acids: CASSSGDGTDTQYF. The CDR3 DNA sequence: TGTGCCAGCAGTTCCGGAGATGGCACAGATACGCAGTATTTT.

This clone came up a few times. The V and J genes are TRBV5-1 and TRBJ2-5; unclear D gene. There are 15 residues in the CDR3. Trimming left V 0 bases short and J 1 base short, with 10 bases between. Germline V CDR1 and CDR2: SGHRS, YFSETQ. The CDR3 loop is CASSLAPGSQETQYF. CDR3 sequence (DNA): TGCGCCAGCAGCTTGGCGCCCGGGTCCCAAGAGACCCAGTACTTC.

The chain combines TRBV2 with TRBJ2-3; D is ambiguous. Germline values: CDR1 SNHLY, CDR2 FYNNEI. CDR3 length: 14 residues. V lost 4 bases and J 1 base, leaving 9 bases between the germline ends. CDR3 amino acids: CASSVQRGTDTQYF. The CDR3 coding sequence is TGTGCCAGCAGTGTTCAGCGAGGCACAGATACGCAGTATTTT.